This T cell receptor beta chain was identified during a study of shared clonotypes between healthy human individuals. The CDR3 covers 14 residues. From germline, CDR1 is GTSNPN and CDR2 SVGIG (reference sequence). Trimming removed 2 bases at V and 2 bases at J, with 12 bases between. Produced via immunoSEQ multiplex PCR; TCRdb's table is partial and in-frame only. Counted here are 2,500,000 or so clones, 85% to 95% occurring once; the ten biggest clones make up around 0.14%. V usage is TRBV30 and J usage is TRBJ1-2; D not certain. The receptor comes from a man younger than 35 in good health. Sequencing input: naive CD4+ T cells sorted from blood. The subset denotes: CD45RA+ positively selected. CDR3 sequence (DNA): TGTGCCTGGAGTTTGGGAGTTGGGAACTATGGCTACACCTTC. This codes for CAWSLGVGNYGYTF. Together with reference TRBV30 and TRBJ1-2, the CDR3 gives the full variable domain: SQTIHQWPATLVQPVGSPLSLECTVEGTSNPNLYWYRQAAGRGLQLLFYSVGIGQISSEVPQNLSASRPQDRQFILSSKKLLLSDSGFYLCAWSLGVGNYGYTFGSGTRLTVV.